Below, 21 T cell receptor beta chains from the same sample are listed, as sequenced in a study of blood T cell repertoires in COVID-19. Clones were sequenced by immunoSEQ multiplex PCR, and TCRdb holds only the in-frame ones, with some missing. This sample carries some 230,000 clones, roughly four fifths of them seen once, and the ten largest clones take about 7.4%. The sequenced sample consisted of peripheral blood. The receptors originated from a woman aged 50 to 65 with acute or convalescent COVID-19.

The chain joins TRBV5-5 to TRBJ2-3, with D maybe TRBD1 (6 bases). The CDR3 has 17 residues. V was clipped by 2 bases and J by 2 bases, with 18 bases between them. Germline CDR1 and CDR2: SGHKS and YYEKEE (reference sequence). For the CDR3, the DNA is TGTGCCAGCAGCTTCCCCCAAAGCAGGGGTAACACAGATACGCAGTATTTT. This encodes CASSFPQSRGNTDTQYF.

The genes are TRBV28 and TRBJ1-3, with 11 bases lining up with TRBD1. CDR1 and CDR2 (germline): MDHEN, SYDVKM. V trimming: 2 bases; J trimming: 4 bases; junction bases outside the gene matches: 10. The CDR3 is 18 residues long. The CDR3 sequence: CASSLETSDRGPGNTIYF. CDR3 nucleotides: TGTGCCAGCAGTTTAGAAACCTCGGACAGGGGGCCAGGAAACACCATATATTTT.

The chain has TRBV29-1 and TRBJ2-3; 10 bases are a match to TRBD2. The CDR3 sequence is 13 residues long. V lost 2 bases, J lost 8 bases, and 4 bases stayed unmatched. CDR1 and CDR2 (germline): SQVTM, ANQGSEA. Here the CDR3 DNA reads TGCAGCGTTGAAACCAGCGGGGGGGTTACGCAGTATTTT. The encoded protein is CSVETSGGVTQYF.

V and J are TRBV5-4 and TRBJ2-1; 10 nucleotides agree with TRBD2. CDR1 and CDR2 (germline): SGHNT, YYREEE (reference sequence). The CDR3 is 16 amino acids. The V and J ends lost 2 bases and 5 bases, in that order; junction bases with no gene match: 7. The CDR3 coding sequence is TGTGCCAGCAGCTTTCCCAGCGGGGGGGCGAACAATGAGCAGTTCTTC. It codes for CASSFPSGGANNEQFF. The whole variable domain, remainder taken from reference TRBV5-4 and TRBJ2-1, is ETGVTQSPTHLIKTRGQQVTLRCSSQSGHNTVSWYQQALGQGPQFIFQYYREEENGRGNFPPRFSGLQFPNYSSELNVNALELDDSALYLCASSFPSGGANNEQFFGPGTRLTVL.

V is TRBV7-2 and J is TRBJ2-7; weak D call: TRBD2 (6 bases). This CDR3 is 15 amino acids long. Germline assignment: CDR1 SGHTA and CDR2 FQGNSA. The V end was cut by 5 bases, the J end by 3 bases, with 17 bases between. The CDR3, as DNA: TGTGCCAGCAGCCCCGTGACCCGGGGGTACTACGAGCAGTACTTC. Translation gives CASSPVTRGYYEQYF.

In its sample, this clone was seen a few times. J is TRBJ2-1 and V is TRBV18; 9 nucleotides match TRBD1. The V segment lost 4 bases and the J segment 9 bases; nucleotides outside the gene matches: 4. CDR3 size: 13 residues. Germline V gene data show CDR1 as KGHSH and CDR2 as LQKENI. CDR3 DNA: TGTGCCAGCTCACAGAGGGACAGGGTTGAGCAGTTCTTC. Amino acid sequence: CASSQRDRVEQFF.

This chain links TRBV5-1 with TRBJ2-1, with D maybe TRBD2 (6 bases). V shed 6 bases and J shed 5 bases, with 12 bases lying between them. Looked up from germline, CDR1 is SGHRS and CDR2 is YFSETQ. The CDR3 is 13 residues long. The CDR3 DNA reads as TGCGCCAGCACAGAGGGCGGGAACAATGAGCAGTTCTTC. Translating gives CASTEGGNNEQFF.

The CDR3 region has the DNA TGCAGCGTTACCGGGGGTTCCGCGGGGACAGATACGCAGTATTTT. This gives the protein CSVTGGSAGTDTQYF. The chain uses TRBV29-1 and TRBJ2-3, with a weak D call TRBD2 (6 bases). Trimming pared 5 bases from V and 3 bases from J, leaving 18 bases between. Germline-derived CDR1 and CDR2 are SQVTM and ANQGSEA. This CDR3 is 15 amino acids long.

The chain carries TRBV6-5 and TRBJ1-2; possibly TRBD1 for D (5 bases). This CDR3 has 12 amino acids. With 10 bases removed from V and 3 bases from J, the gap between germline ends came to 12 bases. From germline, CDR1 is MNHEY and CDR2 SVGAGI. DNA of the CDR3: TGTGCCATCTGGGGCAGGGACTATGGCTACACCTTC. Protein sequence: CAIWGRDYGYTF.

The V and J genes are TRBV25-1 and TRBJ1-6; 9 bases map to TRBD1. CDR3 length: 16 residues. Germline V CDR1 and CDR2: MGHDK, SYGVNS. The ends lost 6 bases at V and 9 bases at J; junction bases unmatched: 12. CDR3 sequence (DNA): TGTGCCAGCAGCGATCGACGCCCGGGACAGGGTTCACCCCTCCACTTT. Translating it yields CASSDRRPGQGSPLHF. Full variable domain (remainder filled in from reference TRBV25-1 and TRBJ1-6): EADIYQTPRYLVIGTGKKITLECSQTMGHDKMYWYQQDPGMELHLIHYSYGVNSTEKGDLSSESTVSRIRTEHFPLTLESARPSHTSQYLCASSDRRPGQGSPLHFGNGTRLTVT.

This clone appeared a few times. The chain links TRBV7-2 to TRBJ1-1, with 8 bases matching TRBD1. Germline V CDR1 and CDR2: SGHTA, FQGNSA. This CDR3 contains 14 residues. V dropped 5 bases and J dropped 4; count of bases not matched to a gene: 6. CDR3 nucleotides: TGTGCCAGCAGCCCAGACAGGGGTGGCACTGAAGCTTTCTTT. This sequence encodes CASSPDRGGTEAFF.

This clone was seen just once. This chain uses TRBV9 with TRBJ2-3, with unresolved D. V was shortened by 0 bases and J by 0 bases, with 5 bases between the two germline ends. The CDR3 length is 14 residues. In germline, CDR1 is SGDLS, CDR2 YYNGEE. The CDR3 reads CASSVASSTDTQYF. The CDR3 DNA reads as TGTGCCAGCAGCGTAGCTTCCAGCACAGATACGCAGTATTTT.

The chain carries TRBV3-1 (or the pseudogene TRBV3-2) and TRBJ1-6; 7 nucleotides align to TRBD1. V was pared by 9 bases and J by 11 bases, with 16 bases of the junction left unmatched. The V gene's germline CDR1 is LGHDT and CDR2 YNNKEL (reference sequence). The CDR3 has 15 residues. The CDR3 protein is CASTAGGRGNPPLHF. The CDR3 nucleotides read TGTGCCAGTACCGCAGGGGGAAGGGGGAACCCACCCCTCCACTTT.

The chain recombines TRBV4-2 with TRBJ2-7, with TRBD2 matching 9 bases. The CDR3 length is 15 residues. Germline CDR1 LGHNA, CDR2 YNFKEQ. The J segment lost 4 bases and the V segment lost 0 bases, leaving 4 bases of the junction unmatched. DNA for the CDR3: TGTGCCAGCAGCCAAGATCGCCTAGCGGGATACGAGCAGTACTTC. Its protein product is CASSQDRLAGYEQYF.

V and J are TRBV5-6 and TRBJ2-5; tentatively, D is TRBD2 (5 bases). This CDR3 spans 15 amino acids. V lost 4 bases and J lost 3, with 16 bases in between. CDR1 is SGHDT and CDR2 is YYEEEE in the germline V gene. The CDR3 coding sequence is TGTGCCAGCAGCGTCGACGGACTGGGGAAAGAGACCCAGTACTTC. This sequence encodes CASSVDGLGKETQYF.

This clone occurred a few times. V gene TRBV5-1 combines with J gene TRBJ2-1; D is perhaps TRBD1 (7 bases). Germline V CDR1 and CDR2: SGHRS, YFSETQ. With 5 bases removed from V and 5 bases from J, the gap between germline ends came to 14 bases. The CDR3 totals 14 residues. DNA of the CDR3: TGCGCCAGCAGTAAGGGGGCGGGAAACAATGAGCAGTTCTTC. Protein: CASSKGAGNNEQFF.

The chain employs TRBV6-5 and TRBJ2-5, with D possibly TRBD1 on 6 matching bases. Trimming removed 7 bases at V and 3 bases at J, with 15 bases between. Germline V gene sequence: CDR1 MNHEY, CDR2 SVGAGI. This CDR3 spans 14 amino acids. CDR3: CASKQGIREETQYF. CDR3 nucleotides: TGTGCCAGCAAGCAGGGGATACGGGAAGAGACCCAGTACTTC.

CDR3 loop: CASSLSSNEQFF. Written as DNA, the CDR3 is TGCGCCAGCAGCTTGTCCAGCAATGAGCAGTTCTTC. The chain joins TRBV5-1 to TRBJ2-1, with no clear D. CDR3 size: 12 residues. Germline CDR1 and CDR2: SGHRS and YFSETQ. The V end was cut by 1 base, the J end by 6 bases, with 5 bases between.

This clone turned up a few times. This rearrangement joins TRBV6-5 to TRBJ1-5; 9 bases are a match to TRBD1. The CDR3 spans 15 residues. Germline V gene sequence: CDR1 MNHEY, CDR2 SVGAGI. V was pared by 5 bases and J by 4 bases, with 6 bases of the junction left unmatched. The CDR3 coding sequence is TGTGCCAGCAGTCCCGGGACAGGGTTTAATCAGCCCCAGCATTTT. This encodes CASSPGTGFNQPQHF.

V gene TRBV18 combines with J gene TRBJ2-7, with unresolved D. Germline-derived CDR1 and CDR2 are KGHSH and LQKENI. The CDR3 totals 15 residues. The V end lost 0 bases, the J end lost 0 bases, and 9 bases lay between the germline ends. This chain's CDR3 is CASSPPNSYSYEQYF. CDR3 in DNA: TGTGCCAGCTCACCACCTAACTCTTACTCCTACGAGCAGTACTTC. Using reference TRBV18 and TRBJ2-7 for the parts outside the CDR3, the full variable domain is NAGVMQNPRHLVRRRGQEARLRCSPMKGHSHVYWYRQLPEEGLKFMVYLQKENIIDESGMPKERFSAEFPKEGPSILRIQQVVRGDSAAYFCASSPPNSYSYEQYFGPGTRLTVT.

The V gene is TRBV7-9, the J gene TRBJ1-6; weak D call: TRBD1 (6 bases). This CDR3 contains 16 residues. Per the germline V gene, CDR1 is SEHNR and CDR2 is FQNEAQ (reference sequence). The ends were cut back, 4 bases at V and 3 bases at J, with 13 bases in the middle. CDR3 loop: CASSSTRDIYNSPLHF. Here the CDR3 DNA reads TGTGCCAGCAGCTCAACCCGGGACATCTATAATTCACCCCTCCACTTT. Full variable domain (rest looked up from reference TRBV7-9 and TRBJ1-6): DTGVSQNPRHKITKRGQNVTFRCDPISEHNRLYWYRQTLGQGPEFLTYFQNEAQLEKSRLLSDRFSAERPKGSFSTLEIQRTEQGDSAMYLCASSSTRDIYNSPLHFGNGTRLTVT.